A single sample is the source of the 16 T cell receptor beta chains below, sequenced in a study of vaccination effects on CD4 cells after COVID-19 (dated by TCRdb to between 2021 and 2023). Receptor libraries were prepared by the immunoSEQ multiplex PCR assay. TCRdb stores this immuneACCESS table with in-frame sequences only. Part of the clones is absent; in the studies checked, under half of the shortfall reflects unresolved V genes, and no reason is known for the rest. The sample contains tens of thousands of clones, around 70% of them found a single time. The leading ten clones occupy 15% to 20% of the sample. To identify antigen-specific CD4+ T cell clonotypes by their expansion, the ViraFEST assay first stimulated PBMC with viral peptide pools and then applied TCR sequencing. After about 10 days of culture, CD4+ T cells were isolated with the EasySep CD4+ T cell isolation kit. Negative nucleocapsid antibody results before and after vaccination confirmed that the healthy vaccine recipients had no prior SARS-CoV-2 infection.

Their antigen targets remain unknown. The sample was CD4+ T cells from PBMCs cultured with SARS-CoV-2 spike peptides, taken before COVID-19 vaccination. What the cell subset or site label conveys for this sample: SARS-CoV-2 spike overlapping peptide pool stimulation. The receptors were gathered from a human donor who received a COVID-19 vaccine.

The chain carries TRBV7-2 and TRBJ1-2; 9 positions agree with TRBD1. The CDR3 totals 16 residues. The V segment lost 5 bases and the J segment 4 bases; nucleotides outside the gene matches: 11. In germline, CDR1 is SGHTA, CDR2 FQGNSA. In nucleotides, the CDR3 is TGTGCCAGCAGCCCCGGACAGGGGTACTATGGCTATGGCTACACCTTC. Translating gives CASSPGQGYYGYGYTF.

This sequence joins TRBV5-5 and TRBJ2-6; TRBD2 matches 13 bases. V trimming: 3 bases; J trimming: 0 bases; junction bases outside the gene matches: 6. The length of the CDR3 is 19 residues. CDR1 and CDR2 from the germline V gene are SGHKS and YYEKEE (reference sequence). The CDR3 sequence is CASSSPLAGGISGANVLTF. CDR3 bases: TGTGCCAGCAGCTCGCCACTAGCGGGGGGGATCTCTGGGGCCAACGTCCTGACTTTC. Combining the CDR3 with reference TRBV5-5 and TRBJ2-6 gives the whole variable domain DAGVTQSPTHLIKTRGQQVTLRCSPISGHKSVSWYQQVLGQGPQFIFQYYEKEERGRGNFPDRFSARQFPNYSSELNVNALLLGDSALYLCASSSPLAGGISGANVLTFGAGSRLTVL.

The V and J genes are TRBV12-3 or TRBV12-4 and TRBJ1-2; weak D call: TRBD1 (5 bases). CDR3 length equals 13 residues. V was trimmed by 8 bases and J by 6 bases, leaving 16 bases between them. The CDR3 nucleotides read TGTGCCAGCCACGACACGGGGGTGAATGGCTACACCTTC. It translates to CASHDTGVNGYTF.

This clone was counted once. V usage is TRBV19 and J usage is TRBJ1-1, with 7 bases fitting TRBD1. Germline V gene sequence: CDR1 LNHDA, CDR2 SQIVND (reference sequence). V was clipped by 5 bases and J by 5 bases; unmatched bases: 8. CDR3 length: 14 amino acids. The CDR3 bases are TGTGCCAGTAGTCGACTCCAGGGGGGTACTGAAGCTTTCTTT. It yields the protein CASSRLQGGTEAFF. The variable domain in full, completed from reference TRBV19 and TRBJ1-1, reads DGGITQSPKYLFRKEGQNVTLSCEQNLNHDAMYWYRQDPGQGLRLIYYSQIVNDFQKGDIAEGYSVSREKKESFPLTVTSAQKNPTAFYLCASSRLQGGTEAFFGQGTRLTVV.

This chain joins TRBV30 and TRBJ2-5; TRBD2 aligns across 9 bases. CDR1 and CDR2 (germline): GTSNPN, SVGIG (reference sequence). The CDR3 runs 13 residues. With V trimmed by 0 bases and J by 9 bases, 5 bases remained unmatched. CDR3 in DNA: TGTGCCTGGAGTGTGACGCGGGGGGGCCCCCAGTACTTC. Translating it yields CAWSVTRGGPQYF. Together with reference TRBV30 and TRBJ2-5, the CDR3 gives the full variable domain: SQTIHQWPATLVQPVGSPLSLECTVEGTSNPNLYWYRQAAGRGLQLLFYSVGIGQISSEVPQNLSASRPQDRQFILSSKKLLLSDSGFYLCAWSVTRGGPQYFGPGTRLLVL.

The rearrangement uses TRBV25-1 and TRBJ2-1; D ambiguous. The CDR3 loop spans 16 amino acids. V was clipped by 4 bases and J by 7 bases, with 20 bases between them. Germline loops: CDR1 MGHDK, CDR2 SYGVNS. CDR3 loop: CASSGPRPLGSNEQFF. DNA for the CDR3: TGTGCCAGCAGTGGCCCCAGGCCCCTCGGCTCAAATGAGCAGTTCTTC.

This chain links TRBV7-9 with TRBJ2-2, with no clear D. The length of the CDR3 is 14 residues. In germline, CDR1 is SEHNR, CDR2 FQNEAQ (reference sequence). Trimming removed 1 base at V and 4 bases at J, with 7 bases between. The DNA of the CDR3 is TGTGCCAGCAGCTTAGGCTGGGTCACCGGGGAGCTGTTTTTT. Protein product: CASSLGWVTGELFF.

V gene TRBV12-3 or TRBV12-4 combines with J gene TRBJ2-1, with D perhaps matching TRBD1 (8 bases). V lost 7 bases and J lost 7, with 11 bases in between. This CDR3 contains 12 residues. The CDR3 reads CASTQGGNEQFF. CDR3 sequence (DNA): TGTGCCAGCACACAGGGGGGGAATGAGCAGTTCTTC.

This clone was counted a single time. The chain recombines TRBV19 with TRBJ1-4, with unresolved D. The CDR3 has 13 amino acids. Germline assignment: CDR1 LNHDA and CDR2 SQIVND (reference sequence). The V end was cut by 6 bases, the J end by 8 bases, with 13 bases between. CDR3 DNA sequence: TGTGCCAGTAGGGCACAAAACCGGGAAAAACTGTTTTTT. Its protein is CASRAQNREKLFF.

The CDR3 loop is CASSIGRGGTDTQYF. The CDR3 coding sequence is TGTGCCAGTAGTATCGGGCGGGGGGGCACAGATACGCAGTATTTT. The chain links TRBV19 to TRBJ2-3; 8 positions match TRBD2. Germline trimming cut 3 bases from V and 1 base from J; bases unmatched to any gene: 3. This CDR3 is 15 amino acids long. The germline V gene has CDR1 LNHDA and CDR2 SQIVND (reference sequence).

J is TRBJ2-1 and V is TRBV29-1; D possibly corresponds to TRBD1 (5 bases). The CDR3 sequence is 15 residues long. CDR1 and CDR2 from the germline V gene are SQVTM and ANQGSEA. V was pared by 6 bases and J by 0 bases, with 15 bases between. CDR3 in amino acids: CSVSRGASSYNEQFF. CDR3 sequence (DNA): TGCAGCGTCAGTAGGGGCGCCAGCTCCTACAATGAGCAGTTCTTC.

The chain joins TRBV27 to TRBJ2-5; TRBD2 agrees at 9 bases. CDR3 size: 15 residues. Per germline, CDR1 MNHEY and CDR2 SMNVEV (reference sequence). Germline trimming cut 5 bases from V and 5 bases from J; bases unmatched to any gene: 9. CDR3 region: CASSQRWLAGETQYF. The DNA of the CDR3 is TGTGCCAGCAGTCAAAGGTGGCTAGCGGGGGAGACCCAGTACTTC.

This chain joins TRBV14 and TRBJ1-2; D gene uncertain. The germline V gene has CDR1 SGHDN and CDR2 FVKESK. CDR3 size: 14 residues. Trimming left V 2 bases short and J 7 bases short, with 14 bases between. The CDR3 DNA follows: TGTGCCAGCAGCCAAACGATCGGGCTTGGTGGCTACACCTTC. Amino acid sequence: CASSQTIGLGGYTF.

The chain links TRBV7-9 to TRBJ1-4, with D perhaps matching TRBD1 (6 bases). The V gene lost 6 bases and the J gene lost 11 bases, with 13 bases spanning the gap. The germline gives CDR1 SEHNR, CDR2 FQNEAQ (reference sequence). CDR3 size: 12 residues. CDR3 sequence: CASSPGEGKLFF. Written as DNA, the CDR3 is TGTGCCAGCAGTCCAGGGGAAGGGAAACTGTTTTTT.

There are a few counts of this clone. The rearrangement links TRBV6-5 to TRBJ2-2; 9 bases agree with TRBD1. This CDR3 spans 16 amino acids. V lost 4 bases and J lost 4; bases outside the gene matches: 7. CDR1 and CDR2 (germline): MNHEY, SVGAGI. CDR3 sequence: CASSSLGQGLTGELFF. CDR3 nucleotides: TGTGCCAGCAGTTCCCTCGGACAGGGGCTCACCGGGGAGCTGTTTTTT.

V is TRBV12-3 or TRBV12-4 and J is TRBJ1-2, with D tentatively TRBD1 (6 bases). The length of the CDR3 is 13 residues. V lost 6 bases and J lost 2, with 10 bases in between. The CDR3 DNA is TGTGCCAGCAGGGGGGGGGCGAACTATGGCTACACCTTC. It is translated as CASRGGANYGYTF.